This TCR beta chain is from a study of blood T cell repertoires in COVID-19. Study at large: Samples taken during acute and convalescent COVID-19 were collected in the United States, Italy and Spain. From T cells, B-cell-depleted T cells, or PBMCs came the material, which was cDNA or gDNA.

Original analysis: How many nucleated cells were present was estimated from reference gene primer amplification. Produced via immunoSEQ multiplex PCR; TCRdb's table is partial and in-frame only. D and trimming come from the DNA, and the V and J calls and clone size come from that table. The table has about 230,000 clones, approximately 84% seen once. This CDR3 region has 15 residues. Trimming took off 1 base at V and 1 base at J, with 9 bases between the two ends. Germline V lookup: CDR1 MNHNS, CDR2 SASEGT. The receptor was isolated from a man between 35 and 55 years old with acute or convalescent COVID-19. Sequencing was performed on peripheral blood. The chain is built from TRBV6-1 and TRBJ2-3; D uncertain. The CDR3 nucleotides read TGTGCCAGCAGTGAAGTGATGGCGGGCACAGATACGCAGTATTTT. Translated: CASSEVMAGTDTQYF.